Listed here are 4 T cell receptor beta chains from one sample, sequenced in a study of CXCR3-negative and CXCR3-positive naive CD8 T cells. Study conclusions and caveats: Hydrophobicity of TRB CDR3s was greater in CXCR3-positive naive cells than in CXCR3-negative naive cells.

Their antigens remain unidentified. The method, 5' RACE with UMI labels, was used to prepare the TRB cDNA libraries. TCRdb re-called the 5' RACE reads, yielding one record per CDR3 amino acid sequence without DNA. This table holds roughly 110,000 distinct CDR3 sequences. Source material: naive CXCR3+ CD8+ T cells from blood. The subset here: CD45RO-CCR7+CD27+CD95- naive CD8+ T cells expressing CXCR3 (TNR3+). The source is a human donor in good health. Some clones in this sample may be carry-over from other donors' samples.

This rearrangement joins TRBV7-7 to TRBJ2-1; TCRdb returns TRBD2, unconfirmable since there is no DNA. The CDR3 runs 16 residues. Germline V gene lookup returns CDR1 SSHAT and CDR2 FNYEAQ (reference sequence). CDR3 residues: CASSLVGGSIYNEQFF. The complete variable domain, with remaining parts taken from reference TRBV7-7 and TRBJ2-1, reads GAGVSQSPRYKVTKRGQDVTLRCDPISSHATLYWYQQALGQGPEFLTYFNYEAQPDKSGLPSDRFSAERPEGSISTLTIQRTEQRDSAMYRCASSLVGGSIYNEQFFGPGTRLTVL.

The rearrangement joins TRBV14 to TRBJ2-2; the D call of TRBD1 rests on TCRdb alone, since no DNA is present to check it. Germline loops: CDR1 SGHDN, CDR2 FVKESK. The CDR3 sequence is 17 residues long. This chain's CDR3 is CASTPIGQPTNTGELFF.

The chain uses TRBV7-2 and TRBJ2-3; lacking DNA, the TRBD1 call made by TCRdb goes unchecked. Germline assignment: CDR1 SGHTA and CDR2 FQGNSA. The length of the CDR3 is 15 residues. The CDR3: CASSFGAGGPDTQYF. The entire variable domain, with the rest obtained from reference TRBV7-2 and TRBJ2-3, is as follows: GAGVSQSPSNKVTEKGKDVELRCDPISGHTALYWYRQSLGQGLEFLIYFQGNSAPDKSGLPSDRFSAERTGGSVSTLTIQRTQQEDSAVYLCASSFGAGGPDTQYFGPGTRLTVL.

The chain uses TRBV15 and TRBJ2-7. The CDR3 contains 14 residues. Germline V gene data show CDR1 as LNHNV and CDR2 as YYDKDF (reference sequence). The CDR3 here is CATSRDQASYEQYF.